This is a list of T cell receptor beta chains from one sample in a study of blood T cell repertoires in COVID-19. Profiling relied on immunoSEQ multiplex PCR, and the TCRdb table lists in-frame clones only, not all of them. The table includes more than 150,000 clones, 80% detected once. Sequencing was done on a sample of peripheral blood. Every receptor here comes from a man aged 60-69 years with acute or convalescent COVID-19. Both conserved end residues are part of each CDR3. A D gene is named only where the DNA matches it firmly. Some rows mark clone size as missing; the rest say once, few, many or name a class of expanded clone.

size | D | J | V | CDR3 | DNA
- | - | TRBJ2-7 | TRBV2 | CASRGGPSYEQYF | TGTGCCAGCAGGGGGGGGCCCTCCTACGAGCAGTACTTC
- | - | TRBJ1-1 | TRBV19 | CASSRDRSSNEAFF | TGTGCCAGTAGCCGCGACAGGTCTTCCAATGAAGCTTTCTTT
- | - | TRBJ2-2 | TRBV5-6 | CASSIRGEAGELFF | TGTGCCAGCAGCATCAGGGGGGAGGCCGGGGAGCTGTTTTTT
- | - | TRBJ2-6 | TRBV15 | CATGRGGLGANVLTF | TGTGCCACCGGGCGGGGCGGCCTTGGGGCCAACGTCCTGACTTTC
- | TRBD1 | TRBJ1-4 | TRBV4-3 | CASSRDRGEKLFF | TGCGCCAGCAGCCGGGACAGGGGTGAAAAACTGTTTTTT
- | - | TRBJ1-1 | TRBV4-2 | CASSGGTWLMNTEAFF | TGTGCCAGCAGTGGAGGAACTTGGTTAATGAACACTGAAGCTTTCTTT
- | - | TRBJ2-3 | TRBV20-1 | CSAQSTDTQYF | TGCAGTGCTCAATCCACAGATACGCAGTATTTT
- | - | TRBJ1-2 | TRBV2 | CASSEQGSYGYTF | TGTGCCAGCAGTGAACAGGGTTCGTATGGCTACACCTTC
- | - | TRBJ1-1 | TRBV24-1 | CATSSAENTEAFF | TGTGCCACCAGTTCGGCGGAAAACACTGAAGCTTTCTTT
- | TRBD2 | TRBJ2-5 | TRBV5-1 | CASSFSSGGAETQYF | TGCGCCAGCAGCTTCTCTAGCGGGGGGGCAGAGACCCAGTACTTC
- | - | TRBJ1-2 | TRBV7-2 | CASSLHSSIGYTF | TGTGCCAGCAGCTTACACAGTTCGATTGGCTACACCTTC
- | TRBD1 | TRBJ2-1 | TRBV10-3 | CAIRGDSSYNEQFF | TGTGCCATCAGAGGGGACAGCTCCTACAATGAGCAGTTCTTC
- | - | TRBJ2-1 | TRBV20-1 | CSASEEQFF | TGCAGTGCTAGCGAGGAGCAGTTCTTC
- | TRBD2 | TRBJ2-7 | TRBV6-5 | CASSYHGTSSYEQYF | TGTGCCAGCAGTTACCATGGGACTAGCTCCTACGAGCAGTACTTC
- | - | TRBJ2-2 | TRBV30 | CAWSDYSGTGELFF | TGTGCCTGGAGTGACTATAGCGGCACCGGGGAGCTGTTTTTT
- | - | TRBJ1-5 | TRBV19 | CASSIVASGQPQHF | TGTGCCAGTAGTATAGTGGCGAGCGGTCAGCCCCAGCATTTT
- | - | TRBJ1-1 | TRBV4-2 | CASSQVGQLHEAFF | TGTGCCAGCAGCCAAGTTGGACAGCTCCATGAAGCTTTCTTT
- | - | TRBJ2-3 | TRBV7-2 | CASSLEGWGTQYF | TGTGCCAGCAGCTTGGAGGGGTGGGGTACGCAGTATTTT
- | - | TRBJ1-5 | TRBV19 | CASSLYGADNQPQHF | TGTGCCAGTAGTCTCTATGGAGCGGACAATCAGCCCCAGCATTTT
- | TRBD2 | TRBJ2-1 | TRBV9 | CASSVTTSGRARDEQFF | TGTGCCAGCAGCGTAACAACTAGCGGGAGGGCCCGGGATGAGCAGTTCTTC
- | TRBD2 | TRBJ2-1 | TRBV6-2/TRBV6-3 | CASSYGGGGNEQFF | TGTGCCAGCAGTTATGGCGGGGGGGGGAATGAGCAGTTCTTC
- | TRBD1 | TRBJ2-6 | TRBV28 | CASSSPGTGITGANVLTF | TGTGCCAGCAGTTCCCCCGGGACAGGGATCACTGGGGCCAACGTCCTGACTTTC
- | TRBD1 | TRBJ1-3 | TRBV18 | CASSPPGTAISGNTIYF | TGTGCCAGCTCACCACCGGGGACAGCTATCTCTGGAAACACCATATATTTT
- | - | TRBJ1-5 | TRBV6-1 | CASSDGGGSGQPQHF | TGTGCCAGCAGTGATGGGGGGGGTTCGGGACAGCCCCAGCATTTT
once | - | TRBJ1-1 | TRBV19 | CASRAGFNTEAFF | TGTGCCAGTAGGGCAGGGTTTAACACTGAAGCTTTCTTT
- | TRBD1 | TRBJ2-7 | TRBV19 | CASGRQGSNEQYF | TGTGCCAGTGGGCGACAGGGTTCAAACGAGCAGTACTTC
few | - | TRBJ2-2 | TRBV2 | CASRQVQNTGELFF | TGTGCCAGCAGACAGGTGCAGAACACCGGGGAGCTGTTTTTT
- | TRBD2 | TRBJ2-1 | TRBV4-1 | CASSHRTSGGAGYNEQFF | TGCGCCAGCAGCCATAGGACTAGCGGGGGGGCTGGGTACAATGAGCAGTTCTTC
- | - | TRBJ1-2 | TRBV7-2 | CASSPRGGAGGDYGYTF | TGTGCCAGCAGCCCGCGGGGAGGGGCTGGGGGGGACTATGGCTACACCTTC
- | TRBD2 | TRBJ2-7 | TRBV2 | CASSDSGRFDEQYF | TGTGCCAGCAGCGATAGCGGGAGGTTCGACGAGCAGTACTTC
- | - | TRBJ2-2 | TRBV18 | CASSLTTGATGELFF | TGTGCCAGCTCACTAACGACTGGCGCCACCGGGGAGCTGTTTTTT
- | TRBD1 | TRBJ2-2 | TRBV6-2/TRBV6-3 | CASSYRPGGGELFF | TGTGCCAGCAGCTATCGCCCAGGGGGCGGGGAGCTGTTTTTT
- | TRBD1 | TRBJ1-6 | TRBV5-4 | CASSLGQGGESYNSPLHF | TGTGCCAGCAGCTTGGGACAGGGAGGAGAATCCTATAATTCACCCCTCCACTTT
- | TRBD1 | TRBJ1-1 | TRBV18 | CASSPAGGTEAFF | TGTGCCAGCTCACCCGCAGGGGGGACTGAAGCTTTCTTT
- | TRBD1 | TRBJ1-6 | TRBV28 | CASSLFAGGNSPLHF | TGTGCCAGCAGTTTATTTGCAGGGGGCAATTCACCCCTCCACTTT
few | - | TRBJ2-2 | TRBV5-4 | CASSLSPGTNTGELFF | TGTGCCAGCAGCTTGAGCCCAGGAACGAACACCGGGGAGCTGTTTTTT
- | TRBD2 | TRBJ2-2 | TRBV7-7 | CASSLGPGLAGYTGELFF | TGTGCTAGCAGCTTAGGCCCGGGACTAGCAGGATACACCGGGGAGCTGTTTTTT
- | - | TRBJ2-2 | TRBV4-1 | CASSQDRQGRTGELFF | TGCGCCAGCAGCCAAGATAGGCAGGGGCGGACCGGGGAGCTGTTTTTT
- | - | TRBJ2-3 | TRBV9 | CASSVYQGGSTDTQYF | TGTGCCAGCAGCGTATACCAGGGGGGAAGCACAGATACGCAGTATTTT